These T cell receptor beta chains were read from a single sample in a study of quantifying T cell responses using KT2 cells. TCRdb reprocessed the UMI-ligation and nested PCR reads via MiXCR and lists one record per CDR3 protein. The sample has tens of thousands of distinct CDR3 sequences, more than 9% seen once; the top ten hold around 9.3%. The material sequenced was PBMCs spiked with cells of the T cell clone KT2. These TCRs come from a human donor. Both conserved end residues are trimmed from each CDR3.

V	J	CDR3
TRBV12-3/TRBV12-4	TRBJ2-7	ASSSLWGSGGDEQY
TRBV18	TRBJ1-2	ASSPPNRGLANYGYT
TRBV4-3	TRBJ2-1	ASSQDWGTPDKF
TRBV6-4	TRBJ2-1	ASSDATSGSQEQF
TRBV3-1	TRBJ2-2	ASSPTGGHGELF
TRBV3-1	TRBJ2-1	ASSHGKEGGASYNEQF
TRBV7-2	TRBJ2-3	ASSSVPTDTQY
TRBV29-1	TRBJ1-1	SVEDLRRGGAF
TRBV7-8	TRBJ1-1	ASSLGRGFTNTEAF
TRBV7-9	TRBJ1-3	ASRQNKGERNGNTIY
TRBV24-1	TRBJ2-2	ATSDSLGAPGTGELF
TRBV3-1	TRBJ2-3	ASSQREFTDTQY
TRBV5-6	TRBJ1-2	ASSLDDYGYT
TRBV6-5	TRBJ2-5	ASSRHPGTSGETQY